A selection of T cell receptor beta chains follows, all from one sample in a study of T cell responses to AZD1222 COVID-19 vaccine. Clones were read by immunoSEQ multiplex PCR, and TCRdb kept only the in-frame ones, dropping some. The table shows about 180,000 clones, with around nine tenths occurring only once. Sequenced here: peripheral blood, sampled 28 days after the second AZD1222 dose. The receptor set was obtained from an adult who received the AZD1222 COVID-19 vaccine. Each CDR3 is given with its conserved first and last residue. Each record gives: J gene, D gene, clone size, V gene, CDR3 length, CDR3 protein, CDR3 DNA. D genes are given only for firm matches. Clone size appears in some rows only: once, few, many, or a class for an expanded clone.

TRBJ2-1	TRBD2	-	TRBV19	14	CASSIGLAVDEQFF	TGTGCCAGTAGTATAGGACTAGCGGTTGATGAGCAGTTCTTC
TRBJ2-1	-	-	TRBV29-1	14	CSVEDMVTDNEQFF	TGCAGCGTTGAAGATATGGTGACAGACAATGAGCAGTTCTTC
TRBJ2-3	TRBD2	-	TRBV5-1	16	CASSFNSGGEMDTQYF	TGCGCCAGCAGCTTTAATAGCGGGGGGGAGATGGATACGCAGTATTTT
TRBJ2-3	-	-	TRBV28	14	CASSSGHDTDTQYF	TGTGCCAGCAGTTCCGGACATGACACAGATACGCAGTATTTT
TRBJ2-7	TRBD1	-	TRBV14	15	CASSRTRDRDYEQYF	TGTGCCAGCAGCCGAACCCGGGACAGGGACTACGAGCAGTACTTC
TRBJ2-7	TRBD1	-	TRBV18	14	CASSGTGESYEQYF	TGTGCCAGCTCAGGGACAGGGGAGTCCTACGAGCAGTACTTC
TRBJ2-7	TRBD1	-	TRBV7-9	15	CASVWTGASVGEQYF	TGTGCCAGCGTCTGGACAGGGGCTTCCGTCGGGGAGCAGTACTTC
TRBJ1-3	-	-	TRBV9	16	CASSALGGGLGNTIYF	TGTGCCAGCAGCGCTCTCGGAGGGGGTCTCGGAAACACCATATATTTT
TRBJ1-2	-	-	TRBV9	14	CASSVETKNYGYTF	TGTGCCAGCAGCGTAGAAACGAAGAACTATGGCTACACCTTC
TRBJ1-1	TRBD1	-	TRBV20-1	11	CSASRDRQAFF	TGCAGTGCTAGTCGGGACAGGCAAGCTTTCTTT
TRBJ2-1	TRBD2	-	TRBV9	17	CASSVDRGGSAYNEQFF	TGTGCCAGCAGCGTAGACCGGGGCGGGAGTGCCTACAATGAGCAGTTCTTC
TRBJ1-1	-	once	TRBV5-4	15	CASSYVASGAAEAFF	TGTGCCAGCAGCTACGTAGCCTCCGGGGCCGCTGAAGCTTTCTTT
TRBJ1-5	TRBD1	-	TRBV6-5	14	CASTPTGGFQPQHF	TGTGCCAGCACTCCGACAGGGGGCTTTCAGCCCCAGCATTTT
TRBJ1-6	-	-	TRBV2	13	CASSREGSSPLHF	TGTGCCAGCAGTCGGGAGGGGAGTTCACCCCTCCACTTT
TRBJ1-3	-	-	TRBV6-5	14	CASRHYRDGNTIYF	TGTGCCAGCAGACATTACAGGGACGGAAACACCATATATTTT
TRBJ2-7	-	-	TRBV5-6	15	CASSLGAGGGYEQYF	TGTGCCAGCAGCTTGGGGGCAGGGGGAGGCTACGAGCAGTACTTC
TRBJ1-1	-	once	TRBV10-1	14	CASSEIEPRTEAFF	TGCGCCAGCAGTGAGATAGAGCCGCGCACTGAAGCTTTCTTT
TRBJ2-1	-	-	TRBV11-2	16	CASSSPRPTGGDEQFF	TGTGCCAGCAGCTCCCCAAGACCGACAGGTGGCGATGAGCAGTTCTTC
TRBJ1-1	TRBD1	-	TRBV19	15	CASSRGTAVNTEAFF	TGTGCCAGTAGTAGGGGGACAGCGGTGAACACTGAAGCTTTCTTT
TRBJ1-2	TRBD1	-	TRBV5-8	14	CASSAGTGGHGYTF	TGTGCCAGCAGTGCCGGGACAGGGGGCCATGGCTACACCTTC
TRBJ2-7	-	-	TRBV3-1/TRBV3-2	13	CASSQGLSYEQYF	TGTGCCAGCAGCCAAGGGCTGTCCTACGAGCAGTACTTC
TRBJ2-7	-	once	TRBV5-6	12	CASSVQFYEQYF	TGTGCCAGCAGCGTACAATTCTACGAGCAGTACTTC
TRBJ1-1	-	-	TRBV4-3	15	CASSQDYRDTLGAFF	TGCGCCAGCAGCCAAGATTACCGGGACACCCTTGGAGCTTTCTTT
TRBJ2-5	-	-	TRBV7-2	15	CASSLLANQGETQYF	TGTGCCAGCAGCTTGCTAGCGAACCAGGGGGAGACCCAGTACTTC
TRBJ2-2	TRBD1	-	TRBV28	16	CASSLSGGQVGGELFF	TGTGCCAGCAGTTTATCAGGGGGCCAGGTCGGTGGGGAGCTGTTTTTT
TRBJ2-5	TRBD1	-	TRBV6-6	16	CASSSIGQGARETQYF	TGTGCCAGCAGTTCTATAGGACAGGGGGCACGAGAGACCCAGTACTTC
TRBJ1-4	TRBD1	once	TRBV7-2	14	CASSLGRGNEKLFF	TGTGCCAGCAGCTTAGGCAGGGGGAATGAAAAACTGTTTTTT
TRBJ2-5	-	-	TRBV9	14	CASSETATQETQYF	TGTGCCAGCAGCGAGACAGCCACCCAAGAGACCCAGTACTTC
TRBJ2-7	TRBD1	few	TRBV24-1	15	CATSDPRQGKYEQYF	TGTGCCACCAGTGACCCCAGACAGGGCAAGTACGAGCAGTACTTC
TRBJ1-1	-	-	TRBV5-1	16	CASSLGRGGMDTEAFF	TGCGCCAGCAGCTTGGGAAGAGGGGGAATGGACACTGAAGCTTTCTTT
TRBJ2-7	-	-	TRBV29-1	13	CSVREPGLYEQYF	TGCAGCGTTCGAGAGCCAGGACTCTACGAGCAGTACTTC
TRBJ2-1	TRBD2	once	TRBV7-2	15	CASSSGLAGYIEQFF	TGTGCCAGCAGTTCCGGACTAGCGGGGTATATTGAGCAGTTCTTC
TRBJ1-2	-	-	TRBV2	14	CASTRTPGSNGYTF	TGTGCCAGCACCCGAACCCCAGGGAGCAATGGCTACACCTTC
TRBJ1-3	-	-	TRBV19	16	CASSFRTPTGGNTIYF	TGTGCCAGTAGTTTCCGGACCCCGACCGGGGGAAACACCATATATTTT
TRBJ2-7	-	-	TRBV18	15	CASSPFREHRHEQYF	TGTGCCAGCTCACCATTTAGGGAACACAGGCACGAGCAGTACTTC
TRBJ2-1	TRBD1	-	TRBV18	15	CASSPSWGTGNEQFF	TGTGCCAGCTCACCATCTTGGGGGACAGGGAATGAGCAGTTCTTC
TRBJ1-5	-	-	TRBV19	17	CASSIEGTIRGNQPQHF	TGTGCCAGTAGTATAGAGGGCACGATCCGAGGCAATCAGCCCCAGCATTTT
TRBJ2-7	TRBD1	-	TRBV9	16	CASSVGPPTGAYEQYF	TGTGCCAGCAGCGTAGGGCCCCCGACAGGGGCCTACGAGCAGTACTTC